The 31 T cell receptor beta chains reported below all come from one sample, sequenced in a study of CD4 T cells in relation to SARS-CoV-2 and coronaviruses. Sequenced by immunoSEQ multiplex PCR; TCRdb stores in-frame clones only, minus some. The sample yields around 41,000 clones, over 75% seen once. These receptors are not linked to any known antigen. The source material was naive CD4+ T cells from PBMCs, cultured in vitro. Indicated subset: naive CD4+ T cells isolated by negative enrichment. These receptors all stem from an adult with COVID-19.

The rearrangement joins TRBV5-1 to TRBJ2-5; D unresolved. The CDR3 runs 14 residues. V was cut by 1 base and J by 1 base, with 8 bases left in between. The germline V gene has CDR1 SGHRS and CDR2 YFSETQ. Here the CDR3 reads CASSLSPTQETQYF. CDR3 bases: TGCGCCAGCAGCTTGTCTCCTACCCAAGAGACCCAGTACTTC.

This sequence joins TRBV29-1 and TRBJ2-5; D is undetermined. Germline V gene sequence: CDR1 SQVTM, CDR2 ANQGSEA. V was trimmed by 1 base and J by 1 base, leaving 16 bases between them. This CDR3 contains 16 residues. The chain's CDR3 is CSVEVTPGRSQETQYF. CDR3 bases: TGCAGCGTTGAAGTGACGCCGGGCAGGAGCCAAGAGACCCAGTACTTC.

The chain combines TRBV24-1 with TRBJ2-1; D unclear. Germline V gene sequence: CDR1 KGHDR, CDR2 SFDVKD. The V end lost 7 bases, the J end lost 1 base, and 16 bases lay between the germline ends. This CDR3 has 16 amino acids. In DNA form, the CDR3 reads TGTGCCACCAGCACCTTTCTCAGAGGATCCTACAATGAGCAGTTCTTC. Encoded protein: CATSTFLRGSYNEQFF.

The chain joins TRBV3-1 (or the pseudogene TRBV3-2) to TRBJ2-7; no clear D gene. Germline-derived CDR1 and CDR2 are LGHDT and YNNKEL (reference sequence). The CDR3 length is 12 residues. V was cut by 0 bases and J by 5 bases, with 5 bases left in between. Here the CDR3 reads CASSQDSDEQYF. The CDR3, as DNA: TGTGCCAGCAGCCAAGATTCCGACGAGCAGTACTTC.

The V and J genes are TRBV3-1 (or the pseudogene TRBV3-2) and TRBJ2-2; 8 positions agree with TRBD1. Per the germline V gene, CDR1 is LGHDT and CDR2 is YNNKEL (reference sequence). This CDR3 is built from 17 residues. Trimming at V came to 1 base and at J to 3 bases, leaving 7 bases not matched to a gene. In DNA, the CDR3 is TGTGCCAGCAGCCAAGCTCAGGACAGGGATTACACCGGGGAGCTGTTTTTT. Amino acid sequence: CASSQAQDRDYTGELFF.

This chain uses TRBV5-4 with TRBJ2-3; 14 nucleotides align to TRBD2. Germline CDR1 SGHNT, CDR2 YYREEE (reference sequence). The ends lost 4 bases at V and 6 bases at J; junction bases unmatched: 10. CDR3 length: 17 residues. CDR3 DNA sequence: TGTGCCAGCAGCAAAGCCGGGACTAGCGGGAGTCCGGATACGCAGTATTTT. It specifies CASSKAGTSGSPDTQYF. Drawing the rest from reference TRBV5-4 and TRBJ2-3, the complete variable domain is ETGVTQSPTHLIKTRGQQVTLRCSSQSGHNTVSWYQQALGQGPQFIFQYYREEENGRGNFPPRFSGLQFPNYSSELNVNALELDDSALYLCASSKAGTSGSPDTQYFGPGTRLTVL.

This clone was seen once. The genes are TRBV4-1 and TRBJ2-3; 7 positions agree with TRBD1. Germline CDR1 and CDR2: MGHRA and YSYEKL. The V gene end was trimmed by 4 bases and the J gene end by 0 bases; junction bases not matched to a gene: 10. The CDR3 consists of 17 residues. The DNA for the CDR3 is TGCGCCAGCAGCCCGCGCGGACAGGCCCTTAGCACAGATACGCAGTATTTT. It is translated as CASSPRGQALSTDTQYF.

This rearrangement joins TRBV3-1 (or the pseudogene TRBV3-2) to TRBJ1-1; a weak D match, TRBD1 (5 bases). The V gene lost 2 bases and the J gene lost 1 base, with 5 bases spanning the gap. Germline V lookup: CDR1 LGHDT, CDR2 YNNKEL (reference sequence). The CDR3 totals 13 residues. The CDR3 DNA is TGTGCCAGCAGCCAAACAGGGAACACTGAAGCTTTCTTT. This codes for CASSQTGNTEAFF.

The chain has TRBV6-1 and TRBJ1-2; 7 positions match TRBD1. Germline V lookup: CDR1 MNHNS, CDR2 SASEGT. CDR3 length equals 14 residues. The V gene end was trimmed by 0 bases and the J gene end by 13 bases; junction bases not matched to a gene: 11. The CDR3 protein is CASSEALDRAGGTF. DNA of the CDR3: TGTGCCAGCAGTGAAGCCCTCGACAGGGCGGGAGGCACCTTC.

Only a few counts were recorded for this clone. CDR3 DNA: TGTGCCACCAGCAACGAGGATACCTACGAGCAGTACTTC. Amino acids: CATSNEDTYEQYF. This sequence joins TRBV15 and TRBJ2-7; D not resolved. Germline V CDR1 and CDR2: LNHNV, YYDKDF (reference sequence). This CDR3 contains 13 residues. Trimming stripped 4 bases from V and 2 bases from J, with 9 bases between.

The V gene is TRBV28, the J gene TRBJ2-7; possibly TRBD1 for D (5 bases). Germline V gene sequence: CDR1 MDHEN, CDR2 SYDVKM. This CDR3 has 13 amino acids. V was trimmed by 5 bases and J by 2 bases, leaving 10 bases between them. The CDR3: CASSPQGTYEQYF. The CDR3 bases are TGTGCCAGCAGTCCCCAGGGTACCTACGAGCAGTACTTC.

CDR3 region: CASSSQGAGNTIYF. The DNA for the CDR3 is TGTGCCAGCAGCAGCCAGGGCGCTGGAAACACCATATATTTT. The chain employs TRBV21-1 and TRBJ1-3; the table's D call, TRBD1, has no DNA check behind it. TRBV21-1 is described as a pseudogene. The CDR3 is 14 amino acids.

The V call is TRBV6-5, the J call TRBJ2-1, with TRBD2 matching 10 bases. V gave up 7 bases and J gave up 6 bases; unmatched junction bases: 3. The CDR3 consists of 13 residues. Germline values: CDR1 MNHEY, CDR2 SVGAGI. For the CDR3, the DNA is TGTGCCAGCATACTAGCGGGGTCCAATGAGCAGTTCTTC. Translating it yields CASILAGSNEQFF.

The DNA of the CDR3 is TGTGCCAGCAGTTTACTCGGCGGCTACAATGAGCAGTTCTTC. Translating gives CASSLLGGYNEQFF. The J gene is TRBJ2-1, the V gene TRBV27, with D unresolved. Germline V CDR1 and CDR2: MNHEY, SMNVEV (reference sequence). This CDR3 has 14 residues. The V end lost 2 bases, the J end lost 3 bases, and 8 bases lay between the germline ends.

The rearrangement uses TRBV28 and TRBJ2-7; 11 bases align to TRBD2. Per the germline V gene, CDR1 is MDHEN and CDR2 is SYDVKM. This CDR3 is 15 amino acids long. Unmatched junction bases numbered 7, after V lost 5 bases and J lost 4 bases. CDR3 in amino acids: CASSLPTSGKYEQYF. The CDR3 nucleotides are TGTGCCAGCAGTCTCCCGACTAGCGGGAAGTACGAGCAGTACTTC.

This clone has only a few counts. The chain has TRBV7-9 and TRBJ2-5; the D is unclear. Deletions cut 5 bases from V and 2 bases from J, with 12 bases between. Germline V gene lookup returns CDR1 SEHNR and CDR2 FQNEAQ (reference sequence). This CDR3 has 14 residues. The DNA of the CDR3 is TGTGCCAGCAGCCCAGCAGTAGAACAAGAGACCCAGTACTTC. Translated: CASSPAVEQETQYF.

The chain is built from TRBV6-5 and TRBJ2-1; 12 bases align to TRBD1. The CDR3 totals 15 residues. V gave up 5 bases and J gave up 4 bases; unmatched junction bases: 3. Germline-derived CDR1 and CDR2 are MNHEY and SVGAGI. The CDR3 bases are TGTGCCAGCAGTCGGGGACAGGGGGCTTACAATGAGCAGTTCTTC. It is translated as CASSRGQGAYNEQFF.

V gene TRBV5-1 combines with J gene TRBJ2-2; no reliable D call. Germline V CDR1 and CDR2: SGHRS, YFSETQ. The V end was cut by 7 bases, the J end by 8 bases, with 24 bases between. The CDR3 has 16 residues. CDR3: CASARGWRSSPGELFF. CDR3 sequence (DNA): TGCGCCAGCGCCCGAGGCTGGCGGAGTTCACCGGGGGAGCTGTTTTTT.

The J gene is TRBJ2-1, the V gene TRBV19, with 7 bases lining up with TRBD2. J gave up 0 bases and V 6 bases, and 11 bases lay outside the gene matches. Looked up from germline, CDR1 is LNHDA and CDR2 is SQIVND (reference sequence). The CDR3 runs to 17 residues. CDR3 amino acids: CASRARLALSSYNEQFF. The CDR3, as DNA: TGTGCCAGTAGGGCAAGACTAGCCCTAAGCTCCTACAATGAGCAGTTCTTC.

The CDR3, as DNA: TGTGCCAGCAGCTTAGAGGCGGACAGCCGCGGCCAGCCCCAGCATTTT. Protein product: CASSLEADSRGQPQHF. The chain has TRBV7-9 and TRBJ1-5; perhaps TRBD1 as D (6 bases). V lost 1 base and J lost 7, with 17 bases in between. The CDR3 spans 16 residues. CDR1 and CDR2 (germline): SEHNR, FQNEAQ (reference sequence).

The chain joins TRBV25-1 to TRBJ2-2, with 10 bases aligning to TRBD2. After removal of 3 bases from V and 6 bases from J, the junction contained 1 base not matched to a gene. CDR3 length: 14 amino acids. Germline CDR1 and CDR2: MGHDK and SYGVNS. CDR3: CASSESGRAGELFF. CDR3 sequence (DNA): TGTGCCAGCAGTGAGAGCGGGAGGGCCGGGGAGCTGTTTTTT.

The DNA of the CDR3 is TGTGCCAGCAGCTTTCGGGGTGGGACGGGACTCCCTTTCGAGCAGTACTTC. This encodes CASSFRGGTGLPFEQYF. The V and J genes are TRBV5-5 and TRBJ2-7, with D possibly matching TRBD2 (6 bases). CDR1 is SGHKS, CDR2 YYEKEE, per germline (reference sequence). Trimming stripped 2 bases from V and 6 bases from J, with 24 bases between. CDR3 length: 17 amino acids. Drawing the rest from reference TRBV5-5 and TRBJ2-7, the complete variable domain is DAGVTQSPTHLIKTRGQQVTLRCSPISGHKSVSWYQQVLGQGPQFIFQYYEKEERGRGNFPDRFSARQFPNYSSELNVNALLLGDSALYLCASSFRGGTGLPFEQYFGPGTRLTVT.

CDR3 in DNA: TGCGCCAGCAAGACCCGACAGGGTATCGAGCAGTACTTC. The encoded protein is CASKTRQGIEQYF. The chain uses TRBV10-2 and TRBJ2-7; 7 nucleotides line up with TRBD1. The CDR3 runs to 13 residues. V dropped 7 bases and J dropped 6; count of bases not matched to a gene: 9. Per the germline V gene, CDR1 is WSHSY and CDR2 is SAAADI.

As DNA, the CDR3 is TGTGCCAGCAGCTTCGCCCGTCGACAGGGACTGCAAGAGACCCAGTACTTC. Protein product: CASSFARRQGLQETQYF. The chain combines TRBV27 with TRBJ2-5; weak D call: TRBD1 (7 bases). The length of the CDR3 is 17 residues. Germline V gene lookup returns CDR1 MNHEY and CDR2 SMNVEV (reference sequence). V lost 6 bases and J lost 2, with 22 bases in between.

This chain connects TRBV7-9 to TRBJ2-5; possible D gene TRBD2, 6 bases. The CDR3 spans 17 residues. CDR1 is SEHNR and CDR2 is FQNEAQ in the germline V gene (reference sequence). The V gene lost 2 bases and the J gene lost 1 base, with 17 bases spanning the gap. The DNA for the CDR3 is TGTGCCAGCAGCTTACCCCTCGACGCGGGGCCCCAAGAGACCCAGTACTTC. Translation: CASSLPLDAGPQETQYF. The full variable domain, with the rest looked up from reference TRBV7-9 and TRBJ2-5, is DTGVSQNPRHKITKRGQNVTFRCDPISEHNRLYWYRQTLGQGPEFLTYFQNEAQLEKSRLLSDRFSAERPKGSFSTLEIQRTEQGDSAMYLCASSLPLDAGPQETQYFGPGTRLLVL.

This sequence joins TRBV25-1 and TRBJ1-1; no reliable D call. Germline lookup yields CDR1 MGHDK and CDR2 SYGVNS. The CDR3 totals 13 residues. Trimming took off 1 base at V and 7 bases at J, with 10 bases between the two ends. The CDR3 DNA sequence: TGTGCCAGCAGTGAATCGATAGGCAGTGAAGCTTTCTTT. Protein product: CASSESIGSEAFF.

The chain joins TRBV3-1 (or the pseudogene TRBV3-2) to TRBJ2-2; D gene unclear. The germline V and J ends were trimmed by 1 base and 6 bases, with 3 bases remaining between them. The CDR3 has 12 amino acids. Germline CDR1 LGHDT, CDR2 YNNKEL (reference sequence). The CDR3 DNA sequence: TGTGCCAGCAGCCAAGTGTCCGGGGAGCTGTTTTTT. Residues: CASSQVSGELFF.

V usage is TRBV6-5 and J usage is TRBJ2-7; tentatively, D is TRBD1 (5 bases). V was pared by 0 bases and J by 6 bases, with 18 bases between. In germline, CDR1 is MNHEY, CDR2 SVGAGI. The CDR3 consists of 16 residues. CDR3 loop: CASSYSGPQGRFEQYF. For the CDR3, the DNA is TGTGCCAGCAGTTACTCGGGGCCGCAGGGTAGGTTCGAGCAGTACTTC.

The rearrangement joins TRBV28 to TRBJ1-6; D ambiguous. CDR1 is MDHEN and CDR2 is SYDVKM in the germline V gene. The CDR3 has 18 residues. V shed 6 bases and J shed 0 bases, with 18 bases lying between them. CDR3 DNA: TGTGCCAGCAGCTACGCACGACGGGTTAGCTCCTATAATTCACCCCTCCACTTT. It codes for CASSYARRVSSYNSPLHF.

The CDR3 DNA follows: TGTGCCAGCAGTTACGGGACAGGGATCTCCTACGAGCAGTACTTC. This codes for CASSYGTGISYEQYF. The rearrangement links TRBV6-5 to TRBJ2-7; 9 bases map to TRBD1. Trimming removed 2 bases from V and 0 bases from J; junction bases left unmatched: 2. The germline gives CDR1 MNHEY, CDR2 SVGAGI. This CDR3 has 15 amino acids.

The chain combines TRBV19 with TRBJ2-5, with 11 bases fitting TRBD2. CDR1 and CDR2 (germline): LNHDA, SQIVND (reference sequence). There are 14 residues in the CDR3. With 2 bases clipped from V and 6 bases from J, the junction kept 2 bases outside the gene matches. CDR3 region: CASSITSGRQTQYF. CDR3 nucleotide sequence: TGTGCCAGTAGTATAACTAGCGGGAGACAGACCCAGTACTTC.